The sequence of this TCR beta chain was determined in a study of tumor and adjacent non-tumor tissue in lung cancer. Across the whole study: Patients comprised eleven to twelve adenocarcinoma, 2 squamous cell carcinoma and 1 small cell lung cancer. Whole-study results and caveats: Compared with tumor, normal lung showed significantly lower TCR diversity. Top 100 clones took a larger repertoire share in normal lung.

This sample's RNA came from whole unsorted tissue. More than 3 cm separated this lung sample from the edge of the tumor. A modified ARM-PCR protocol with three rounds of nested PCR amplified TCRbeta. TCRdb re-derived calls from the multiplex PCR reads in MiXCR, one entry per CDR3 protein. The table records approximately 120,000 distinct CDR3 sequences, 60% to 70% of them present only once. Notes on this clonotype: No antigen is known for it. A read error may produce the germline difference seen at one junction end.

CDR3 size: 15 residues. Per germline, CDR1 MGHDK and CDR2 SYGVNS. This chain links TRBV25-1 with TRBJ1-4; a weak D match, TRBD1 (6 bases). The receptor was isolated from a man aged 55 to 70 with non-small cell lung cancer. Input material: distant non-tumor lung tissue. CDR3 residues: CASSEYWGPSEKLLF. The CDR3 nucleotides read TGTGCCAGCAGTGAATATTGGGGGCCGAGTGAAAAACTGCTTTTT.